What follows are 21 T cell receptor beta chains derived from one specimen sequenced in a study of neurological immune-mediated disorders. TCRdb passed the 5' RACE reads through MiXCR, listing each CDR3 protein once. The sample comprises 27,000 or so distinct CDR3 sequences, about 3% of which are singletons, and around 7.1% rests with the top ten. Sequencing was carried out using PBMCs. These receptors were obtained from a young woman with multiple sclerosis.

This clonotype occurred many times. The genes are TRBV18 and TRBJ2-3; D not resolved. The germline gives CDR1 KGHSH, CDR2 LQKENI. The CDR3 sequence is 15 residues long. V was pared by 2 bases and J by 0 bases, with 9 bases between. The chain's CDR3 is CASSPSAASTDTQYF. The CDR3 DNA sequence: TGTGCCAGCTCACCAAGCGCGGCTAGCACAGATACGCAGTATTTT.

The table lists this clonotype with many counts. The chain couples TRBV7-9 to TRBJ1-4; TRBD1 might be the D (5 bases). Trimming left V 7 bases short and J 0 bases short, with 21 bases between. This CDR3 region has 18 residues. The germline CDR1 and CDR2 sequences are SEHNR and FQNEAQ (reference sequence). CDR3 sequence: CASIGVGPIPATNEKLFF. The CDR3 DNA reads TGTGCCAGCATAGGGGTAGGACCGATACCTGCAACTAATGAAAAACTGTTTTTT.

This clonotype was counted a few times. The chain has TRBV12-3 or TRBV12-4 and TRBJ2-7, with unresolved D. This CDR3 is built from 13 residues. The V and J ends lost 1 base and 1 base respectively, with 5 bases between them. CDR3 sequence: CASSLGTSYEQYF. In nucleotides, the CDR3 is TGTGCCAGCAGTTTAGGTACTTCCTACGAGCAGTACTTC.

This clonotype was detected ten times or more. The rearrangement uses TRBV11-2 and TRBJ2-1; D not certain. Per the germline V gene, CDR1 is SGHAT and CDR2 is FQNNGV. Trimming shortened V by 6 bases and J by 8 bases, and 8 bases separated the two germline ends. The CDR3 loop spans 11 amino acids. The DNA for the CDR3 is TGTGCCAGCAGAAACCCCGATGAGCAGTTCTTC. Translating it yields CASRNPDEQFF.

This clonotype has more than one count but fewer than ten. The rearrangement joins TRBV18 to TRBJ2-7; TRBD1 matches at 9 bases. Germline V lookup: CDR1 KGHSH, CDR2 LQKENI. V trimming: 3 bases; J trimming: 4 bases; junction bases outside the gene matches: 7. CDR3 length: 15 residues. CDR3 in amino acids: CASSPSQGQGYEQYF. The CDR3 nucleotides are TGTGCCAGCTCACCCTCTCAGGGACAGGGTTACGAGCAGTACTTC.

This clonotype was seen at least ten times. The gene calls are TRBV19 and TRBJ2-1; TRBD1 aligns across 8 bases. This CDR3 has 14 residues. Germline loops: CDR1 LNHDA, CDR2 SQIVND (reference sequence). With 6 bases clipped from V and 7 bases from J, the junction kept 8 bases outside the gene matches. The CDR3 is CASSTQRQGNEQFF. CDR3 coding DNA: TGTGCCAGTAGCACCCAGAGACAGGGGAATGAGCAGTTCTTC. Full variable domain (missing parts from reference TRBV19 and TRBJ2-1): DGGITQSPKYLFRKEGQNVTLSCEQNLNHDAMYWYRQDPGQGLRLIYYSQIVNDFQKGDIAEGYSVSREKKESFPLTVTSAQKNPTAFYLCASSTQRQGNEQFFGPGTRLTVL.

This clonotype was observed many times. The J gene is TRBJ1-3, the V gene TRBV7-9; D gene uncertain. The length of the CDR3 is 15 residues. Germline CDR1 SEHNR, CDR2 FQNEAQ (reference sequence). The V end lost 5 bases, the J end lost 1 base, and 12 bases lay between the germline ends. CDR3 region: CASSPRGLSGNTIYF. The CDR3 coding sequence is TGTGCCAGCAGCCCACGCGGGCTTTCTGGAAACACCATATATTTT. Looking up the rest from reference TRBV7-9 and TRBJ1-3 gives the full variable domain: DTGVSQNPRHKITKRGQNVTFRCDPISEHNRLYWYRQTLGQGPEFLTYFQNEAQLEKSRLLSDRFSAERPKGSFSTLEIQRTEQGDSAMYLCASSPRGLSGNTIYFGEGSWLTVV.

This clonotype was detected a few times. The rearrangement joins TRBV7-9 to TRBJ2-1; D is ambiguous. Germline values: CDR1 SEHNR, CDR2 FQNEAQ (reference sequence). V lost 5 bases and J 8 bases, leaving 13 bases between the germline ends. The CDR3 contains 13 residues. The CDR3 sequence: CASSSSWIYEQFF. The CDR3 nucleotides read TGTGCCAGCAGCAGCTCTTGGATCTATGAGCAGTTCTTC.

The table lists this clonotype with many counts. The rearrangement links TRBV12-3 or TRBV12-4 to TRBJ2-7; unclear D gene. With 2 bases removed from V and 7 bases from J, the gap between germline ends came to 12 bases. The CDR3 length is 13 residues. The CDR3 DNA is TGTGCCAGCAGTTTAAGGGATCGGAAAGAGCAGTACTTC. Its protein is CASSLRDRKEQYF.

On this clonotype itself: An end of the junction does not agree with germline; a read error may underlie this. The rearrangement links TRBV15 to TRBJ1-5, with D possibly being TRBD1 (6 bases). Germline CDR1 is LNHNV and CDR2 is YYDKDF (reference sequence). This CDR3 has 15 amino acids. In nucleotides, the CDR3 is TGTGCCACCAGCAGATTGACAGGCCTAAATCAGCCCCAGAATTTT. Its translation: CATSRLTGLNQPQNF.

This clonotype has a handful of counts. The chain links TRBV27 to TRBJ1-3, with D hard to call. The V end lost 5 bases, the J end lost 3 bases, and 8 bases lay between the germline ends. The CDR3 has 13 amino acids. Germline loops: CDR1 MNHEY, CDR2 SMNVEV (reference sequence). The CDR3 protein is CASSRTVGNTIYF. Written as DNA, the CDR3 is TGTGCCAGCAGTCGAACAGTTGGAAACACCATATATTTT.

This clonotype was detected ten times or more. The V and J genes are TRBV10-3 and TRBJ1-1, with a weak D call TRBD1 (5 bases). Germline V gene sequence: CDR1 ENHRY, CDR2 SYGVKD. The CDR3 spans 13 residues. V was pared by 10 bases and J by 4 bases, with 16 bases between. The CDR3 DNA reads TGTGCCACGACGTTGGCGGGGGTCACTGAAGCTTTCTTT. It translates to CATTLAGVTEAFF.

This clonotype was counted at least ten times. V is TRBV5-1 and J is TRBJ2-5; no definite D call. Germline V CDR1 and CDR2: SGHRS, YFSETQ. The CDR3 extends over 14 amino acids. The ends were cut back, 4 bases at V and 1 base at J, with 11 bases in the middle. CDR3 residues: CASSLFGSQETQYF. Written as DNA, the CDR3 is TGCGCCAGCAGCCTCTTCGGATCCCAAGAGACCCAGTACTTC.

This clonotype occurred a few times. The genes are TRBV27 and TRBJ2-2; unclear D gene. The CDR3 runs to 12 residues. Germline V CDR1 and CDR2: MNHEY, SMNVEV (reference sequence). V lost 5 bases and J 8 bases, leaving 9 bases between the germline ends. CDR3: CASSHLGGELFF. The CDR3 DNA reads TGTGCCAGCAGTCACCTGGGAGGGGAGCTGTTTTTT.

This clonotype was counted ten times or more. The genes are TRBV12-3 or TRBV12-4 and TRBJ2-5; D is unresolved. There are 14 residues in the CDR3. V lost 5 bases to trimming and J lost 1 base, with 11 bases between them. CDR3 sequence: CASSLRATQETQYF. The DNA for the CDR3 is TGTGCCAGCAGTCTCAGAGCTACCCAAGAGACCCAGTACTTC.

This clonotype has at least ten counts. This chain connects TRBV12-3 or TRBV12-4 to TRBJ2-6; no clear D gene. The V end lost 6 bases, the J end lost 1 base, and 10 bases lay between the germline ends. This CDR3 comprises 15 residues. Written as DNA, the CDR3 is TGTGCCAGCAGCCGACGCGGATCTGGGGCCAACGTCCTGACTTTC. Protein product: CASSRRGSGANVLTF.

This clonotype was counted a few times. The rearrangement links TRBV20-1 to TRBJ2-7; 11 bases line up with TRBD1. The germline V gene has CDR1 DFQATT and CDR2 SNEGSKA (reference sequence). With 7 bases clipped from V and 7 bases from J, the junction kept 9 bases outside the gene matches. This CDR3 contains 13 residues. The CDR3 DNA is TGCAGTGTGGGGACAGGGGGTGTCAAAGAGCAGTACTTC. Its protein product is CSVGTGGVKEQYF.

This clonotype was picked up many times. In nucleotides, the CDR3 is TGCAGTGCTAACTTTCAAGAGACCCAGTACTTC. It encodes CSANFQETQYF. The genes are TRBV20-1 and TRBJ2-5, with D uncertain. Trimming shortened V by 4 bases and J by 2 bases, and 5 bases separated the two germline ends. This CDR3 spans 11 amino acids. CDR1 and CDR2 (germline): DFQATT, SNEGSKA (reference sequence).

In its sample, this clonotype was seen many times. V gene TRBV20-1 combines with J gene TRBJ2-5, with TRBD2 as a possible D gene (6 bases). The V gene lost 4 bases and the J gene lost 3 bases, with 15 bases spanning the gap. The CDR3 consists of 14 residues. Germline V lookup: CDR1 DFQATT, CDR2 SNEGSKA (reference sequence). CDR3 loop: CSAMELGRKETQYF. The CDR3, as DNA: TGCAGTGCTATGGAGCTGGGGAGGAAAGAGACCCAGTACTTC.

This clonotype came up a few times. The CDR3 DNA reads as TGTGCCAGCTTCCCGGGACAGGGGGCTATGAACACTGAAGCTTTCTTT. Translation: CASFPGQGAMNTEAFF. This chain connects TRBV18 to TRBJ1-1; 12 bases align to TRBD1. The CDR3 runs 16 residues. The trim removed 7 bases at V and 0 bases at J, leaving 6 bases unmatched. The germline CDR1 and CDR2 sequences are KGHSH and LQKENI.

This clonotype was counted many times. The V gene is TRBV2, the J gene TRBJ2-2, with D unclear. Germline V gives CDR1 SNHLY, CDR2 FYNNEI. V lost 7 bases to trimming and J lost 3 bases, with 9 bases between them. CDR3 length: 13 residues. This CDR3 reads CASTKAYTGELFF. The CDR3 bases are TGTGCCAGCACCAAAGCGTACACCGGGGAGCTGTTTTTT.